This note documents a single TCR beta chain sequence. The antigen is not known. Only in-frame clones appear in the TCRdb table, and some are missing; sequencing was by immunoSEQ multiplex PCR. The sample yields around 86,000 clones, under 85% seen once. The sample comes from a study of radiotherapy plus CTLA-4 blockade in lung cancer. The CDR3 is 16 amino acids. The ends were cut back, 2 bases at V and 0 bases at J, with 11 bases in the middle. CDR1 is MRHNA and CDR2 is SNTAGT in the germline V gene. Regarding the study as a whole: Once radiotherapy plus ipilimumab had been given, TCR clones derived from tumor expanded in blood.

Sequenced here: peripheral blood, sampled from a patient treated with radiotherapy plus ipilimumab. This sequence originates from a human donor with non-small cell lung cancer who had stable disease on radiotherapy plus ipilimumab. This chain links TRBV6-4 with TRBJ2-1; D is perhaps TRBD2 (5 bases). CDR3 in DNA: TGTGCCAGCAGTGACCGAGGGTCCGTCTCCTACAATGAGCAGTTCTTC. Translating it yields CASSDRGSVSYNEQFF.